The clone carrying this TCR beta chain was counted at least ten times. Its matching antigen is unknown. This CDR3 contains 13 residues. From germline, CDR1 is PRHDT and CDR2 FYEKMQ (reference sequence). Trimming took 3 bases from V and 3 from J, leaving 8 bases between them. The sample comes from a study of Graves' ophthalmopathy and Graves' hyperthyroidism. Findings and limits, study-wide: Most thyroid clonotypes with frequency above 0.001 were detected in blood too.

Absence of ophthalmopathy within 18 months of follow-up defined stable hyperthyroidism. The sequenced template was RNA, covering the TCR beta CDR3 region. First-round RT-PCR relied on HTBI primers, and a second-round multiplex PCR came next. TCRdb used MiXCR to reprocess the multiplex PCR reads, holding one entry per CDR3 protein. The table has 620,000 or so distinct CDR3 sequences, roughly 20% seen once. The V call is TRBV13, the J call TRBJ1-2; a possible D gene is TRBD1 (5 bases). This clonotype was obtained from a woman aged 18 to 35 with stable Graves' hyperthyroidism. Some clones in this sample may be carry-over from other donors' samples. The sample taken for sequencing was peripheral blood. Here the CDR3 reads CASSFDSYYGYTF. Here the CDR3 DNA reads TGTGCCAGCAGCTTCGACAGCTACTATGGCTACACCTTC.